Following are 30 T cell receptor beta chains from one sample sequenced in a study of response to subunit inactivated influenza vaccine. TCRdb independently ran MiXCR on the RT-PCR reads; one entry per CDR3 protein. Of over 450,000 distinct CDR3 sequences listed, roughly 13% are singletons. The material was PBMCs from blood, obtained about 40 days after vaccination. These receptors were collected from a man aged 50-59 years who received an inactivated influenza vaccine.

The rearrangement links TRBV6-2 or TRBV6-3 to TRBJ1-2; no definite D call. The CDR3 has 15 amino acids. CDR1 is MNHEY and CDR2 is SVGEGT in the germline V gene. Trimming removed 2 bases at V and 4 bases at J, with 14 bases between. The CDR3 spells CASSYRGGSSYGYTF. CDR3 DNA: TGTGCCAGCAGTTACCGAGGCGGTTCCTCCTATGGCTACACCTTC.

V is TRBV6-2 or TRBV6-3 and J is TRBJ1-5, with unresolved D. The CDR3 extends over 18 amino acids. Germline V CDR1 and CDR2: MNHEY, SVGEGT. V shed 4 bases and J shed 0 bases, with 19 bases lying between them. CDR3 residues: CASSSYGNLKNSNQPQHF. CDR3 sequence (DNA): TGTGCCAGCAGTTCTTACGGCAACCTGAAGAATAGCAATCAGCCCCAGCATTTT.

The rearrangement uses TRBV10-3 and TRBJ2-3; the D gene is possibly TRBD2 (5 bases). Germline-derived CDR1 and CDR2 are ENHRY and SYGVKD. The CDR3 contains 12 residues. Trimming cost V 7 bases and J 4 bases, with 9 bases left between them. The CDR3: CAINGGPDTQYF. CDR3 nucleotide sequence: TGTGCCATCAACGGAGGTCCAGATACGCAGTATTTT.

This chain uses TRBV5-1 with TRBJ1-1, with D perhaps TRBD1 (6 bases). This CDR3 region has 11 residues. CDR1 SGHRS and CDR2 YFSETQ come from the germline V gene. V lost 6 bases and J lost 7, with 10 bases in between. CDR3 in DNA: TGCGCCAGCATGAAACAGGGTGAAGCTTTCTTT. Protein: CASMKQGEAFF.

This clonotype was detected ten times or more. This chain links TRBV20-1 with TRBJ2-1; TRBD2 agrees at 13 bases. CDR3 length: 18 amino acids. V was clipped by 1 base and J by 8 bases; unmatched bases: 14. Germline assignment: CDR1 DFQATT and CDR2 SNEGSKA (reference sequence). The CDR3 reads CSARAHTTLAGGSDEQFF. In nucleotides, the CDR3 is TGCAGTGCTAGAGCACACACCACACTAGCGGGAGGGTCGGATGAGCAGTTCTTC.

The sample holds a few counts of this clonotype. The chain is built from TRBV28 and TRBJ2-7; D is unresolved. The germline V gene encodes CDR1 MDHEN and CDR2 SYDVKM. V lost 3 bases and J 4 bases, leaving 13 bases between the germline ends. The CDR3 extends over 14 amino acids. The CDR3 is CASSFVHSVYEQYF. CDR3 DNA sequence: TGTGCCAGCAGTTTCGTTCACAGCGTGTACGAGCAGTACTTC.

The CDR3 nucleotides are TGTGCCAGCAGTCTGGCTTCTAGCGTTTCGAACACAGATACGCAGTATTTT. Translation gives CASSLASSVSNTDTQYF. The V gene is TRBV28, the J gene TRBJ2-3; perhaps TRBD2 as D (6 bases). Germline assignment: CDR1 MDHEN and CDR2 SYDVKM. The CDR3 runs to 17 residues. V shed 5 bases and J shed 2 bases, with 20 bases lying between them.

The chain carries TRBV5-5 and TRBJ1-5, with TRBD1 as a possible D gene (6 bases). The germline CDR1 and CDR2 sequences are SGHKS and YYEKEE (reference sequence). This CDR3 region has 17 residues. Trimming pared 0 bases from V and 1 base from J, leaving 14 bases between. CDR3 nucleotide sequence: TGTGCCAGCAGCTTGGAACCGGGACAAGGAAGCAATCAGCCCCAGCATTTT. It translates to CASSLEPGQGSNQPQHF.

The chain couples TRBV28 to TRBJ2-1; D unclear. Germline V gene lookup returns CDR1 MDHEN and CDR2 SYDVKM. The CDR3 spans 14 residues. V lost 3 bases to trimming and J lost 0 bases, with 6 bases between them. The CDR3 DNA follows: TGTGCCAGCAGTTTCCCCCGCTCCTACAATGAGCAGTTCTTC. Amino acids: CASSFPRSYNEQFF.

This clonotype has at least ten counts. The chain joins TRBV5-1 to TRBJ1-3; 7 positions agree with TRBD1. V lost 0 bases to trimming and J lost 2 bases; unmatched junction nucleotides: 5. The CDR3 extends over 16 amino acids. Germline lookup yields CDR1 SGHRS and CDR2 YFSETQ. The CDR3 loop is CASSLAGTEPGNTIYF. CDR3 DNA sequence: TGCGCCAGCAGCTTGGCCGGGACAGAGCCTGGAAACACCATATATTTT.

This clonotype has a handful of counts. The gene calls are TRBV6-1 and TRBJ2-7; D possibly corresponds to TRBD1 (6 bases). The V gene's germline CDR1 is MNHNS and CDR2 SASEGT. The germline V and J ends were trimmed by 4 bases and 0 bases, with 13 bases remaining between them. This CDR3 has 15 amino acids. The CDR3 DNA sequence: TGTGCCAGCAGTGGCAAAACAGGGAGCTCCTACGAGCAGTACTTC. Translating it yields CASSGKTGSSYEQYF.

The V call is TRBV20-1, the J call TRBJ2-7; D unclear. CDR1 DFQATT and CDR2 SNEGSKA come from the germline V gene (reference sequence). V was clipped by 0 bases and J by 7 bases, with 13 bases between them. The CDR3 runs to 13 residues. The CDR3 sequence: CSARDGSLLEQYF. The CDR3 bases are TGCAGTGCTAGAGATGGCTCACTCTTGGAGCAGTACTTC.

The sample holds a few counts of this clonotype. This chain uses TRBV20-1 with TRBJ2-7; D might be TRBD1 (5 bases). Trimming pared 1 base from V and 4 bases from J, leaving 11 bases between. This CDR3 spans 13 amino acids. Germline V gives CDR1 DFQATT, CDR2 SNEGSKA (reference sequence). The CDR3 sequence is CSARGSQGYEQYF. DNA of the CDR3: TGCAGTGCTAGAGGAAGTCAGGGTTACGAGCAGTACTTC.

V and J are TRBV28 and TRBJ2-1; D possibly corresponds to TRBD2 (5 bases). CDR1 and CDR2 (germline): MDHEN, SYDVKM. Trimming removed 5 bases at V and 3 bases at J, with 11 bases between. The CDR3 totals 14 residues. The CDR3 DNA follows: TGTGCCAGCAGTCAGACTAACTACTACAATGAGCAGTTCTTC. Translating it yields CASSQTNYYNEQFF.

This clonotype was detected a few times. CDR3 in amino acids: CASSLSSGGLRSSYEQYF. The CDR3 DNA sequence: TGTGCCAGCAGTTTATCTTCTGGCGGCCTTAGGAGCTCCTACGAGCAGTACTTC. V and J are TRBV27 and TRBJ2-7; the D is unclear. The germline V gene encodes CDR1 MNHEY and CDR2 SMNVEV (reference sequence). V was pared by 0 bases and J by 0 bases, with 18 bases between. The CDR3 spans 18 residues.

J is TRBJ2-5 and V is TRBV12-3 or TRBV12-4; TRBD2 aligns across 7 bases. The CDR3 loop spans 15 amino acids. V was clipped by 6 bases and J by 2 bases; unmatched bases: 9. DNA for the CDR3: TGTGCCAGCAGGCCGTGGGGGAGGGCACAAGAGACCCAGTACTTC. Translated: CASRPWGRAQETQYF.

In its sample, this clonotype was seen a few times. In nucleotides, the CDR3 is TGCGCCAGCAGCCAAGATACAGCGGGGGGTTGGCAAGAGCAGTTCTTC. The encoded protein is CASSQDTAGGWQEQFF. This sequence joins TRBV4-3 and TRBJ2-1, with 9 bases aligning to TRBD2. V was pared by 0 bases and J by 10 bases, with 10 bases of the junction left unmatched. This CDR3 has 16 amino acids. The germline V gene has CDR1 LGHNA and CDR2 YSLEER.

This clonotype was counted between two and nine times. CDR3 residues: CSASRRDTQYF. As DNA, the CDR3 is TGCAGTGCTAGTCGGCGCGATACGCAGTATTTT. This chain uses TRBV20-1 with TRBJ2-3; no firm D call. The CDR3 spans 11 residues. V was cut by 3 bases and J by 6 bases, with 7 bases left in between. CDR1 and CDR2 (germline): DFQATT, SNEGSKA (reference sequence).

The chain employs TRBV3-1 and TRBJ2-5; D gene ambiguous. Looked up from germline, CDR1 is LGHDT and CDR2 is YNNKEL (reference sequence). This CDR3 spans 12 amino acids. V lost 3 bases, J lost 6 bases, and 8 bases lay in between. The CDR3 sequence is CASSQAVQTQYF. CDR3 nucleotides: TGTGCCAGCAGCCAGGCGGTGCAGACCCAGTACTTC.

This clonotype appeared a few times. This chain joins TRBV5-1 and TRBJ2-3, with 8 nucleotides matching TRBD1. The CDR3 has 14 amino acids. V shed 4 bases, J shed 6 bases, and the junction held 7 bases outside the gene matches. Germline lookup yields CDR1 SGHRS and CDR2 YFSETQ. CDR3 DNA: TGCGCCAGCAGCGTCAGACAGGGGATGGATACGCAGTATTTT. Amino acids: CASSVRQGMDTQYF.

This clonotype was detected a few times. The rearrangement links TRBV7-2 to TRBJ2-2; D gene ambiguous. The V end was cut by 5 bases, the J end by 4 bases, with 8 bases between. The CDR3 runs 13 residues. The germline CDR1 and CDR2 sequences are SGHTA and FQGNSA. The CDR3 DNA sequence: TGTGCCAGCAGCCCTGCGCCCACCGGGGAGCTGTTTTTT. Translating it yields CASSPAPTGELFF.

This clonotype came up many times. The V and J genes are TRBV20-1 and TRBJ1-1; TRBD1 aligns across 8 bases. This CDR3 region has 15 residues. V gave up 0 bases and J gave up 0 bases; unmatched junction bases: 3. Looked up from germline, CDR1 is DFQATT and CDR2 is SNEGSKA (reference sequence). The CDR3 sequence: CSARETGVLNTEAFF. In nucleotides, the CDR3 is TGCAGTGCTAGAGAGACAGGGGTATTGAACACTGAAGCTTTCTTT.

This clonotype appeared many times. The V call is TRBV14, the J call TRBJ1-2; no definite D call. The CDR3 has 15 amino acids. CDR1 is SGHDN, CDR2 FVKESK, per germline. The V and J ends lost 0 bases and 3 bases respectively, with 11 bases between them. CDR3 nucleotides: TGTGCCAGCAGCCAAGATGGAAGGGCTTACTATGGCTACACCTTC. Its translation is CASSQDGRAYYGYTF.

This rearrangement joins TRBV10-3 to TRBJ1-5, with 9 bases aligning to TRBD1. The CDR3 has 17 residues. V lost 0 bases to trimming and J lost 6 bases; unmatched junction nucleotides: 9. Germline-derived CDR1 and CDR2 are ENHRY and SYGVKD. In DNA, the CDR3 is TGTGCCATCAGTGAGTCTCTGGACAGGGGCGGTTTTCAGCCCCAGCATTTT. Translation gives CAISESLDRGGFQPQHF.

This clonotype was found a few times. V is TRBV20-1 and J is TRBJ2-3; D unclear. Germline V gene lookup returns CDR1 DFQATT and CDR2 SNEGSKA (reference sequence). V was shortened by 4 bases and J by 6 bases, with 14 bases between the two germline ends. This CDR3 region has 13 residues. The CDR3: CSANDGSADTQYF. Here the CDR3 DNA reads TGCAGTGCTAACGACGGATCCGCGGATACGCAGTATTTT.

The chain couples TRBV20-1 to TRBJ2-7; TRBD2 matches at 7 bases. The CDR3 consists of 14 residues. The V gene end was trimmed by 6 bases and the J gene end by 4 bases; junction bases not matched to a gene: 12. The germline V gene encodes CDR1 DFQATT and CDR2 SNEGSKA (reference sequence). The CDR3, as DNA: TGCAGTGCCGCTGATGGGGACTACCCTTACGAGCAGTACTTC. Translated, it gives CSAADGDYPYEQYF.

This clonotype occurred a few times. The chain joins TRBV20-1 to TRBJ2-7, with D tentatively TRBD1 (5 bases). Germline-derived CDR1 and CDR2 are DFQATT and SNEGSKA (reference sequence). The CDR3 extends over 12 amino acids. V dropped 6 bases and J dropped 2 bases, with 11 bases sitting between them. CDR3 sequence reads: CSAATGPYEQYF. The CDR3 nucleotides are TGCAGTGCCGCTACAGGACCCTACGAGCAGTACTTC.

This clonotype was observed a handful of times. This chain uses TRBV7-2 with TRBJ2-5; 8 bases map to TRBD2. Germline V gene sequence: CDR1 SGHTA, CDR2 FQGNSA. This CDR3 has 15 residues. After removal of 0 bases from V and 7 bases from J, the junction contained 7 bases not matched to a gene. For the CDR3, the DNA is TGTGCCAGCAGCTTAGCGCTTTTAGCGGGGAGGACCCAGTACTTC. Translation: CASSLALLAGRTQYF.

The genes are TRBV6-5 and TRBJ1-1, with TRBD1 matching over 8 bases. Unmatched junction bases numbered 3, after V lost 2 bases and J lost 4 bases. This CDR3 region has 14 residues. CDR1 and CDR2 (germline): MNHEY, SVGAGI. CDR3 amino acids: CASSYGDRITEAFF. CDR3 sequence (DNA): TGTGCCAGCAGTTACGGGGACAGGATCACTGAAGCTTTCTTT.

The CDR3 protein is CASRPRGTGGEEQYF. CDR3 DNA sequence: TGTGCCAGCAGGCCGCGAGGGACAGGGGGTGAAGAGCAGTACTTC. The V and J genes are TRBV28 and TRBJ2-7, with TRBD1 identical over 11 bases. CDR1 and CDR2 from the germline V gene are MDHEN and SYDVKM. This CDR3 region has 15 residues. V shed 6 bases and J 7 bases; nucleotides not matched to a gene: 11.